These 9 T cell receptor beta chains were all obtained from the same sample, sequenced in a study of cytomegalovirus exposure and HLA in healthy donors. The PCR was carried out with 60 Vbeta primers and 13 Jbeta primers. Some clones are missing from TCRdb's copy, which holds only in-frame ones; the method was immunoSEQ multiplex PCR. The sample lists about 180,000 clones, about 82% seen once, with 1% in the top ten. Specimen: PBMCs. Source of these receptors: a woman aged 45-59 years in good health and CMV-seropositive.

The rearrangement links TRBV28 to TRBJ2-7; TRBD2 matches at 8 bases. The junction had 9 bases not matched to a gene; V was cut back by 4 bases and J by 1 base. This CDR3 comprises 16 residues. The germline CDR1 and CDR2 sequences are MDHEN and SYDVKM. The CDR3 nucleotides are TGTGCCAGCAGTTGGCGGGCTAGCGGGCGTTCCTACGAGCAGTACTTC. Protein sequence: CASSWRASGRSYEQYF. Using reference TRBV28 and TRBJ2-7 for the parts outside the CDR3, the full variable domain is DVKVTQSSRYLVKRTGEKVFLECVQDMDHENMFWYRQDPGLGLRLIYFSYDVKMKEKGDIPEGYSVSREKKERFSLILESASTNQTSMYLCASSWRASGRSYEQYFGPGTRLTVT.

This clone was counted a few times. The chain combines TRBV11-1 with TRBJ1-2, with no clear D. Germline CDR1 is SGHAT and CDR2 is FQDESV (reference sequence). The CDR3 is 14 residues long. V shed 5 bases and J shed 4 bases, with 14 bases lying between them. CDR3 nucleotides: TGTGCCAGCAGCCGAGAGGCCGGCGGCTATGGCTACACCTTC. This gives the protein CASSREAGGYGYTF.

This chain uses TRBV27 with TRBJ2-2; 8 nucleotides line up with TRBD1. The CDR3 covers 16 residues. In germline, CDR1 is MNHEY, CDR2 SMNVEV (reference sequence). With V trimmed by 5 bases and J by 7 bases, 12 bases remained unmatched. CDR3 coding DNA: TGTGCCAGCAGTCTTTACCAGGGGGCGGATGGCGGGGAGCTGTTTTTT. Amino acids: CASSLYQGADGGELFF.

Comments on this clone: Germline is not matched at one junction end, which may reflect a read error. V gene TRBV7-9 combines with J gene TRBJ2-7; weak D call: TRBD1 (8 bases). The CDR3 loop spans 14 amino acids. Per germline, CDR1 SEHNR and CDR2 FQNEAQ (reference sequence). DNA of the CDR3: TGTTCCAGCAGCTTAATACAGGGGGGGTACGAGCAGTACTTC. Translating it yields CSSSLIQGGYEQYF.

The V gene is TRBV5-1, the J gene TRBJ1-4; TRBD1 is a possible D gene (6 bases). The CDR3 spans 14 residues. Germline CDR1 SGHRS, CDR2 YFSETQ. Trimming removed 3 bases at V and 7 bases at J, with 13 bases between. CDR3 residues: CASSSTGSGEKLFF. Written as DNA, the CDR3 is TGCGCCAGCAGCTCTACAGGGTCGGGTGAAAAACTGTTTTTT.

J is TRBJ2-6 and V is TRBV27; no reliable D call. Trimming took 8 bases from V and 0 from J, leaving 2 bases between them. CDR1 and CDR2 (germline): MNHEY, SMNVEV (reference sequence). The CDR3 extends over 12 amino acids. CDR3 nucleotide sequence: TGTGCCAGCCGCTCTGGGGCCAACGTCCTGACTTTC. The encoded protein is CASRSGANVLTF.

The rearrangement uses TRBV5-4 and TRBJ2-7; D gene ambiguous. V was pared by 0 bases and J by 3 bases, with 4 bases between. The CDR3 loop spans 12 amino acids. Germline CDR1 reads SGHNT; CDR2 reads YYREEE (reference sequence). CDR3 residues: CASSLVGYEQYF. The CDR3 DNA follows: TGTGCCAGCAGCTTGGTCGGCTACGAGCAGTACTTC. Full variable domain (outside the CDR3, taken from reference TRBV5-4 and TRBJ2-7): ETGVTQSPTHLIKTRGQQVTLRCSSQSGHNTVSWYQQALGQGPQFIFQYYREEENGRGNFPPRFSGLQFPNYSSELNVNALELDDSALYLCASSLVGYEQYFGPGTRLTVT.

The V gene is TRBV18, the J gene TRBJ1-4, with TRBD1 identical over 8 bases. This CDR3 region has 15 residues. Germline loops: CDR1 KGHSH, CDR2 LQKENI. V was clipped by 4 bases and J by 8 bases; unmatched bases: 9. The CDR3 bases are TGTGCCAGCTCACTAGACCCAGGGGGCCAAGAAAAACTGTTTTTT. Protein: CASSLDPGGQEKLFF.

The V call is TRBV4-1, the J call TRBJ1-1; the match to TRBD1 covers 7 bases. With 3 bases clipped from V and 1 base from J, the junction kept 2 bases outside the gene matches. Germline loops: CDR1 MGHRA, CDR2 YSYEKL. The CDR3 has 14 residues. The chain's CDR3 is CASSQDRTNTEAFF. The DNA of the CDR3 is TGCGCCAGCAGCCAGGACAGGACGAACACTGAAGCTTTCTTT.